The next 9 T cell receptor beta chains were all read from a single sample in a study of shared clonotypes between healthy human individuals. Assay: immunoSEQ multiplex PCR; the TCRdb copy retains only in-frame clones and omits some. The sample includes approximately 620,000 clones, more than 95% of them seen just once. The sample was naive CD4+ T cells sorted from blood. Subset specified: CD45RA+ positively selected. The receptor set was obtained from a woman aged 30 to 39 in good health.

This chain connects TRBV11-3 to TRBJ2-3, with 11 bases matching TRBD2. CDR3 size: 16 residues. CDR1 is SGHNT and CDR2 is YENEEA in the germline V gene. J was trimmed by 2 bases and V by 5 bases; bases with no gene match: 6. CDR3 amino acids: CASSHSLAGDTDTQYF. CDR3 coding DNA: TGTGCCAGCAGCCACTCACTAGCGGGAGACACAGATACGCAGTATTTT.

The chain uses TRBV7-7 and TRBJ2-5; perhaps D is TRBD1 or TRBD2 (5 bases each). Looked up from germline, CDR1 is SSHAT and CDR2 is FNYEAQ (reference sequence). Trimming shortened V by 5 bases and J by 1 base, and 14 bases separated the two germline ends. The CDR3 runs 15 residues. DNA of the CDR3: TGTGCCAGCAGCCAGGGACCGATCATCCAAGAGACCCAGTACTTC. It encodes CASSQGPIIQETQYF. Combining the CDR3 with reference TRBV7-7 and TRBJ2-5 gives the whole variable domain GAGVSQSPRYKVTKRGQDVTLRCDPISSHATLYWYQQALGQGPEFLTYFNYEAQPDKSGLPSDRFSAERPEGSISTLTIQRTEQRDSAMYRCASSQGPIIQETQYFGPGTRLLVL.

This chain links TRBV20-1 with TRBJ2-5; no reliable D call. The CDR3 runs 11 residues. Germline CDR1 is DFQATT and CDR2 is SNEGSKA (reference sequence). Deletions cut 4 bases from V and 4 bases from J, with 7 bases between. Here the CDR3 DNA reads TGCAGTGCTAATTACCGAGAGACCCAGTACTTC. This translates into CSANYRETQYF.

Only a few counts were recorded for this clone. CDR3 amino acids: CASSIGVQPQHF. For the CDR3, the DNA is TGTGCCAGTAGTATAGGAGTTCAGCCCCAGCATTTT. V gene TRBV19 combines with J gene TRBJ1-5; D uncertain. The ends were cut back, 1 base at V and 6 bases at J, with 4 bases in the middle. The CDR3 is 12 amino acids. CDR1 is LNHDA, CDR2 SQIVND, per germline (reference sequence).

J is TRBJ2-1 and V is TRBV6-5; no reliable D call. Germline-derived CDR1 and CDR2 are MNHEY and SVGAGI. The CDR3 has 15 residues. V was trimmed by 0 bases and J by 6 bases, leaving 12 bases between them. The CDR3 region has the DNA TGTGCCAGCAGTTACTCGTCCCTCTTAGGCAATGAGCAGTTCTTC. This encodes CASSYSSLLGNEQFF.

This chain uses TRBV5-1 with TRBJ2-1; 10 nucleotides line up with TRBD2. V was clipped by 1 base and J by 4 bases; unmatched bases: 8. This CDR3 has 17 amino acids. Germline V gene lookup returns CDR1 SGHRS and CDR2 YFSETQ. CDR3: CASSLRSSGSGYNEQFF. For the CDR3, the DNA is TGCGCCAGCAGCTTGAGGTCTAGCGGGAGTGGATACAATGAGCAGTTCTTC.

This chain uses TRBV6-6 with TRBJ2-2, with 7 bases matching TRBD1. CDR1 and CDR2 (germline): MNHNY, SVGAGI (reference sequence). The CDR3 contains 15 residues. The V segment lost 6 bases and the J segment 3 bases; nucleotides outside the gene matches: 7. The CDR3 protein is CASRSTGADTGELFF. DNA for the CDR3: TGTGCCAGCAGGTCCACAGGGGCGGACACCGGGGAGCTGTTTTTT.

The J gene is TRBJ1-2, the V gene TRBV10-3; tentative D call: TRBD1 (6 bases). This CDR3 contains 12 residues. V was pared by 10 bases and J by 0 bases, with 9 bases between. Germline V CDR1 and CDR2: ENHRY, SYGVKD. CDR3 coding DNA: TGTGCCACCCGGGACACTAACTATGGCTACACCTTC. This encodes CATRDTNYGYTF.

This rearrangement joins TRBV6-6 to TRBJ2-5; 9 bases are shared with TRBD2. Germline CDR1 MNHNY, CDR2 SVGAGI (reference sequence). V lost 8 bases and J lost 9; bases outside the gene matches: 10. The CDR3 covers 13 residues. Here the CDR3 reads CASGPSGIEAQYF. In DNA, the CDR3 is TGTGCCAGCGGACCTAGCGGGATTGAGGCCCAGTACTTC.